One sample yielded the 24 T cell receptor beta chains listed below, sequenced in a study of blood T cell repertoires in COVID-19. Profiling relied on immunoSEQ multiplex PCR, and the TCRdb table lists in-frame clones only, not all of them. The sample lists 200,000 or so clones; 80% to 85% were seen once. Sequenced: peripheral blood. These TCRs come from an older woman who had recovered from COVID-19.

The table lists this clone with a count of one. The sample has other DNA sequences that encode this CDR3 too. DNA of the CDR3: TGTGCCAGCAGTCCCGGGACAGGGGGGTACGAGCAGTACTTC. It codes for CASSPGTGGYEQYF. The chain joins TRBV27 to TRBJ2-7; 11 bases line up with TRBD1. V lost 5 bases, J lost 4 bases, and 4 bases stayed unmatched. The germline V gene has CDR1 MNHEY and CDR2 SMNVEV (reference sequence). The CDR3 totals 14 residues.

This chain uses TRBV9 with TRBJ1-3; possible D gene TRBD1, 5 bases. V gave up 0 bases and J gave up 3 bases, with 16 bases separating them. The CDR3 runs to 17 residues. From germline, CDR1 is SGDLS and CDR2 YYNGEE. The chain's CDR3 is CASSVGRGREDGNTIYF. CDR3 sequence (DNA): TGTGCCAGCAGCGTAGGGAGGGGAAGAGAAGATGGAAACACCATATATTTT.

J is TRBJ2-7 and V is TRBV7-9; 11 positions match TRBD2. Per germline, CDR1 SEHNR and CDR2 FQNEAQ (reference sequence). With V trimmed by 4 bases and J by 7 bases, 9 bases remained unmatched. This CDR3 has 15 residues. The CDR3 nucleotides read TGTGCCAGCAGCTCAGGACTAGCGGGCTATGGGGAGCAGTACTTC. Translation gives CASSSGLAGYGEQYF. The full variable domain, with the rest looked up from reference TRBV7-9 and TRBJ2-7, is DTGVSQNPRHKITKRGQNVTFRCDPISEHNRLYWYRQTLGQGPEFLTYFQNEAQLEKSRLLSDRFSAERPKGSFSTLEIQRTEQGDSAMYLCASSSGLAGYGEQYFGPGTRLTVT.

The chain has TRBV6-5 and TRBJ2-2, with 10 bases lining up with TRBD1. The V gene's germline CDR1 is MNHEY and CDR2 SVGAGI. There are 15 residues in the CDR3. V trimming: 6 bases; J trimming: 1 base; junction bases outside the gene matches: 2. For the CDR3, the DNA is TGTGCCAGCAGAAGGGACAGGGGGAACACCGGGGAGCTGTTTTTT. Its protein product is CASRRDRGNTGELFF.

Only a few counts were recorded for this clone. The rearrangement uses TRBV5-5 and TRBJ1-5, with 7 bases identical to TRBD1. Germline-derived CDR1 and CDR2 are SGHKS and YYEKEE (reference sequence). The CDR3 has 15 amino acids. The J segment lost 3 bases and the V segment lost 5 bases, leaving 8 bases of the junction unmatched. The CDR3 loop is CASRRTGWNNQPQHF. DNA of the CDR3: TGTGCCAGCAGACGGACAGGATGGAACAATCAGCCCCAGCATTTT.

DNA of the CDR3: TGTGCCAGCGGGGGGACTAGCGGGTTAGGAGAGACCCAGTACTTC. Its protein product is CASGGTSGLGETQYF. This chain joins TRBV2 and TRBJ2-5; TRBD2 matches 12 bases. The CDR3 loop spans 15 amino acids. In germline, CDR1 is SNHLY, CDR2 FYNNEI. V lost 8 bases and J lost 4; bases outside the gene matches: 8.

The chain employs TRBV18 and TRBJ1-1, with a tentative D call TRBD1 (5 bases). Trimming shortened V by 5 bases and J by 1 base, and 14 bases separated the two germline ends. CDR1 KGHSH and CDR2 LQKENI come from the germline V gene. The CDR3 runs to 15 residues. CDR3 DNA sequence: TGTGCCAGCTCATCCTTGACAGTTCGGAACACTGAAGCTTTCTTT. Protein sequence: CASSSLTVRNTEAFF. The variable domain in full, with the rest retrieved from reference TRBV18 and TRBJ1-1, is NAGVMQNPRHLVRRRGQEARLRCSPMKGHSHVYWYRQLPEEGLKFMVYLQKENIIDESGMPKERFSAEFPKEGPSILRIQQVVRGDSAAYFCASSSLTVRNTEAFFGQGTRLTVV.

This clone was counted between two and nine times. This chain joins TRBV6-2 or TRBV6-3 and TRBJ1-2, with TRBD1 matching 7 bases. CDR1 MNHEY and CDR2 SVGEGT come from the germline V gene. The CDR3 totals 18 residues. The J segment lost 0 bases and the V segment lost 0 bases, leaving 10 bases of the junction unmatched. CDR3 protein: CASSYSGQAFLSNYGYTF. For the CDR3, the DNA is TGTGCCAGCAGTTACTCTGGACAGGCCTTCCTATCTAACTATGGCTACACCTTC.

The J gene is TRBJ2-6, the V gene TRBV5-1; D uncertain. The CDR3 length is 16 residues. The germline V gene encodes CDR1 SGHRS and CDR2 YFSETQ. Trimming removed 1 base at V and 0 bases at J, with 8 bases between. CDR3 region: CASSLRSGSGANVLTF. The DNA of the CDR3 is TGCGCCAGCAGCTTGAGGTCAGGCTCTGGGGCCAACGTCCTGACTTTC.

The gene calls are TRBV6-5 and TRBJ1-2; tentative D call: TRBD1 (6 bases). V lost 8 bases, J lost 2 bases, and 12 bases lay in between. The CDR3 extends over 13 amino acids. CDR1 is MNHEY, CDR2 SVGAGI, per germline. The DNA for the CDR3 is TGTGCCAGCCATAATACAGGGAACTATGGCTACACCTTC. It is translated as CASHNTGNYGYTF.

The chain uses TRBV6-5 and TRBJ1-2; D perhaps matches TRBD1 (5 bases). The ends were cut back, 6 bases at V and 4 bases at J, with 12 bases in the middle. CDR3 length: 13 residues. Germline values: CDR1 MNHEY, CDR2 SVGAGI. CDR3 coding DNA: TGTGCCAGCAGGGTAGGGGAAGCCTATGGCTACACCTTC. It codes for CASRVGEAYGYTF.

The chain recombines TRBV7-6 with TRBJ1-2; no clear D. This CDR3 has 15 residues. Germline-derived CDR1 and CDR2 are SGHVS and FNYEAQ. Deletions cut 0 bases from V and 4 bases from J, with 12 bases between. The CDR3, as DNA: TGTGCCAGCAGCTTAGCTGGTCTGGAGAGCTATGGCTACACCTTC. Its translation: CASSLAGLESYGYTF.

This clone showed up just a few times. V is TRBV18 and J is TRBJ1-2; TRBD1 aligns across 8 bases. The V gene end was trimmed by 0 bases and the J gene end by 8 bases; junction bases not matched to a gene: 5. This CDR3 comprises 14 residues. Germline V gives CDR1 KGHSH, CDR2 LQKENI. The CDR3 DNA is TGTGCCAGCTCACCACCTGGACAGGGTCGAGGCTACACCTTC. Protein sequence: CASSPPGQGRGYTF.

V gene TRBV7-2 combines with J gene TRBJ2-4; TRBD1 agrees at 10 bases. V was clipped by 5 bases and J by 8 bases; unmatched bases: 9. Germline V CDR1 and CDR2: SGHTA, FQGNSA. The CDR3 totals 15 residues. CDR3: CASSRGGTGADIQYF. In nucleotides, the CDR3 is TGTGCCAGCAGCAGAGGAGGGACAGGGGCTGACATTCAGTACTTC.

CDR3 nucleotides: TGTGCCAGCAGTTTTTCACGGGAGAATGAGCAGTTCTTC. Protein sequence: CASSFSRENEQFF. V is TRBV12-3 or TRBV12-4 and J is TRBJ2-1; possible D gene TRBD2, 6 bases. V was shortened by 3 bases and J by 7 bases, with 10 bases between the two germline ends. The CDR3 length is 13 residues.

V is TRBV9 and J is TRBJ2-3; 9 nucleotides agree with TRBD1. CDR3 length: 16 amino acids. V lost 4 bases and J lost 2; bases outside the gene matches: 8. From germline, CDR1 is SGDLS and CDR2 YYNGEE. CDR3: CASSTTRDRATDTQYF. In nucleotides, the CDR3 is TGTGCCAGCAGCACCACCCGGGACAGGGCCACAGATACGCAGTATTTT.

V is TRBV2 and J is TRBJ2-5, with D possibly matching TRBD1 (5 bases). CDR3 size: 14 residues. V was shortened by 6 bases and J by 0 bases, with 11 bases between the two germline ends. CDR1 SNHLY and CDR2 FYNNEI come from the germline V gene. CDR3 in DNA: TGTGCCAGCAGGATGGACAAGAACCAAGAGACCCAGTACTTC. Residues: CASRMDKNQETQYF.

This clone occurred many times. The chain combines TRBV7-3 with TRBJ2-5; 8 bases line up with TRBD1. The junction had 8 bases not matched to a gene; V was cut back by 5 bases and J by 3 bases. The CDR3 covers 15 residues. Germline V lookup: CDR1 SGHTA, CDR2 FQGTGA. CDR3 region: CASSLSGTGEETQYF. The DNA for the CDR3 is TGTGCCAGCAGCCTCTCCGGGACAGGAGAAGAGACCCAGTACTTC.

The chain is built from TRBV13 and TRBJ2-1, with D maybe TRBD2 (5 bases). The CDR3 has 13 amino acids. Germline assignment: CDR1 PRHDT and CDR2 FYEKMQ (reference sequence). Trimming left V 2 bases short and J 9 bases short, with 11 bases between. CDR3 sequence reads: CASSLRGRIEQFF. CDR3 sequence (DNA): TGTGCCAGCAGCTTACGGGGTAGGATTGAGCAGTTCTTC.

The chain joins TRBV18 to TRBJ2-7; D gene ambiguous. Germline loops: CDR1 KGHSH, CDR2 LQKENI. The CDR3 has 12 amino acids. V lost 4 bases to trimming and J lost 2 bases, with 6 bases between them. The CDR3 loop is CASSQSTYEQYF. CDR3 bases: TGTGCCAGCTCACAGAGTACCTACGAGCAGTACTTC.

This sequence joins TRBV30 and TRBJ2-3; a possible D gene is TRBD2 (6 bases). The CDR3 extends over 13 amino acids. The germline V gene has CDR1 GTSNPN and CDR2 SVGIG (reference sequence). Trimming shortened V by 0 bases and J by 4 bases, and 8 bases separated the two germline ends. The CDR3 DNA sequence: TGTGCCTGGAGTGTCGGGGGATCAGATACGCAGTATTTT. Its translation is CAWSVGGSDTQYF.

The chain couples TRBV6-5 to TRBJ1-2, with 7 bases lining up with TRBD1. The CDR3 consists of 15 residues. Germline CDR1 and CDR2: MNHEY and SVGAGI. J gave up 2 bases and V 7 bases, and 10 bases lay outside the gene matches. CDR3 sequence reads: CASTPLGGGNYGYTF. The CDR3, as DNA: TGTGCCAGCACACCTCTAGGGGGCGGGAACTATGGCTACACCTTC.

This CDR3 is CAWNVRGSQPQHF. CDR3 sequence (DNA): TGTGCCTGGAATGTCAGGGGAAGTCAGCCCCAGCATTTT. The chain joins TRBV30 to TRBJ1-5; D is possibly TRBD1 (6 bases). The germline V and J ends were trimmed by 4 bases and 6 bases, with 13 bases remaining between them. The CDR3 is 13 amino acids. CDR1 and CDR2 (germline): GTSNPN, SVGIG (reference sequence).

This chain links TRBV19 with TRBJ2-1, with a tentative D call TRBD2 (6 bases). Germline CDR1 and CDR2: LNHDA and SQIVND (reference sequence). This CDR3 has 16 residues. V gave up 9 bases and J gave up 0 bases, with 18 bases separating them. In DNA, the CDR3 is TGTGCCAGCGACGGGGGACGGACCAGCTCCTACAATGAGCAGTTCTTC. Its protein product is CASDGGRTSSYNEQFF.